This is a list of T cell receptor beta chains from one sample in a study of cytomegalovirus exposure and HLA in healthy donors. The assay was immunoSEQ multiplex PCR, and TCRdb's table has in-frame clones only and misses some. The sample records some 110,000 clones, roughly 80% being singletons. The sequencing sample was made of PBMCs. Source of these receptors: a man aged 45 to 65 in good health and CMV-seropositive. Both conserved end residues are trimmed from each CDR3.

CDR3 length: 14
J gene: TRBJ1-6
V gene: TRBV19
CDR3 protein: ASTRWSSSYNSPLH

CDR3 length: 17
J gene: TRBJ2-2
V gene: TRBV5-1
CDR3 protein: ASSGALDRGRWSTGELF

CDR3 length: 14
J gene: TRBJ1-6
V gene: TRBV5-1
CDR3 protein: ASSLGDRSYNSPLH

CDR3 length: 16
J gene: TRBJ1-1
V gene: TRBV5-1
CDR3 protein: ASSLGHTMGATNTEAF

CDR3 length: 10
J gene: TRBJ2-5
V gene: TRBV2
CDR3 protein: ASSPGRETQY

CDR3 length: 12
J gene: TRBJ2-7
V gene: TRBV6-6
CDR3 protein: ASSHGTGGYEQY

CDR3 length: 10
J gene: TRBJ1-5
V gene: TRBV27
CDR3 protein: ASSSRQGAPH

CDR3 length: 13
J gene: TRBJ1-6
V gene: TRBV6-1
CDR3 protein: ASTTRKGAVSPLH

CDR3 length: 10
J gene: TRBJ1-2
V gene: TRBV19
CDR3 protein: ASSRDRDGYT

CDR3 length: 14
J gene: TRBJ2-5
V gene: TRBV5-1
CDR3 protein: ASSGGAGQYQETQY